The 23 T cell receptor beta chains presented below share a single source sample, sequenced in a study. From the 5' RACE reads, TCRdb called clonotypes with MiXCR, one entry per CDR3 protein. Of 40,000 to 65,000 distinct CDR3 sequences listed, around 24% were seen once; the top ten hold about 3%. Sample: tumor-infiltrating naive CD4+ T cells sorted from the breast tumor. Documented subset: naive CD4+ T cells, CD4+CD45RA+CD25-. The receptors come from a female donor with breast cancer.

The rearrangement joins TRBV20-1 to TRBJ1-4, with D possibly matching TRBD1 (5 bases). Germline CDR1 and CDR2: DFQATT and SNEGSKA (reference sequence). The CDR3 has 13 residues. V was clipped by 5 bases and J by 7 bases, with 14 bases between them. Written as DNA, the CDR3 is TGCAGTGCTCCGGGACCACAGAGTGAAAAACTGTTTTTT. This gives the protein CSAPGPQSEKLFF.

CDR3 protein: CASSLFFRTRRDETEAFF. The CDR3 DNA follows: TGTGCCAGCAGTTTATTTTTTAGAACCCGCCGGGACGAGACTGAAGCTTTCTTT. The chain couples TRBV27 to TRBJ1-1, with D maybe TRBD1 (5 bases). The germline gives CDR1 MNHEY, CDR2 SMNVEV (reference sequence). Trimming left V 1 base short and J 5 bases short, with 23 bases between. CDR3 length: 18 amino acids.

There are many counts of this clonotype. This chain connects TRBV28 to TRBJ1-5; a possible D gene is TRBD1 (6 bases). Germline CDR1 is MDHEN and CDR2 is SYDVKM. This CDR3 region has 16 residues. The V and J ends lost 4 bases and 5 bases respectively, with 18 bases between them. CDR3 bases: TGTGCCAGCAGTTCAACCGCCGGGACACAAGATCAGCCCCAGCATTTT. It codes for CASSSTAGTQDQPQHF.

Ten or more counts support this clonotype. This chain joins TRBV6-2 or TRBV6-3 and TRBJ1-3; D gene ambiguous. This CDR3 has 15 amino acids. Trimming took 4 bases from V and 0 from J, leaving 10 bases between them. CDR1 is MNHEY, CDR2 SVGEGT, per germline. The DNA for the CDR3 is TGTGCCAGCAGTTCTGGACGCATCTCTGGAAACACCATATATTTT. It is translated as CASSSGRISGNTIYF.

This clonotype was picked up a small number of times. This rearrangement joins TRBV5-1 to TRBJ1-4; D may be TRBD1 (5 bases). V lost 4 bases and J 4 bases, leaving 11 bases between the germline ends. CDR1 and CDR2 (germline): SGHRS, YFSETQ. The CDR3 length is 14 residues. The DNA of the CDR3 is TGCGCCAGCAGCCAGGCGGGGCTTAATGAAAAACTGTTTTTT. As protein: CASSQAGLNEKLFF.

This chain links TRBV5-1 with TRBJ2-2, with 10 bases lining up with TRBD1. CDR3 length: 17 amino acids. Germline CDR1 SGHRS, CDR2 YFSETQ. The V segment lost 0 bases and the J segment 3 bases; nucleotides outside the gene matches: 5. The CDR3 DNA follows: TGCGCCAGCAGCTTGGACAGGGGGACAGGGGACACCGGGGAGCTGTTTTTT. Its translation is CASSLDRGTGDTGELFF.

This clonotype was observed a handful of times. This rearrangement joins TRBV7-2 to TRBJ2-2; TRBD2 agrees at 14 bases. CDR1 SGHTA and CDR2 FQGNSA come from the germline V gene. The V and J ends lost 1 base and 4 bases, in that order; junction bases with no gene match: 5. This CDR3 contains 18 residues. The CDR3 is CASSLVAGTSGSTGELFF. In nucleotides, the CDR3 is TGTGCCAGCAGCTTAGTAGCCGGGACTAGCGGGAGCACCGGGGAGCTGTTTTTT. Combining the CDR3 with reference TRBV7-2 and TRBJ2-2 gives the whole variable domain GAGVSQSPSNKVTEKGKDVELRCDPISGHTALYWYRQSLGQGLEFLIYFQGNSAPDKSGLPSDRFSAERTGGSVSTLTIQRTQQEDSAVYLCASSLVAGTSGSTGELFFGEGSRLTVL.

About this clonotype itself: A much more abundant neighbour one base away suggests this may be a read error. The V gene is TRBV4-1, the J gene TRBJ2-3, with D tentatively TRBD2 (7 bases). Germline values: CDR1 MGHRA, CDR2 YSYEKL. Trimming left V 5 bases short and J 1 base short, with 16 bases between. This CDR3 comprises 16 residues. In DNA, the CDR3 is TGCGCCAGCAGCAAGAGCAGGGGAGGGGGCACAGATACGCAGTATTTT. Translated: CASSKSRGGGTDTQYF.

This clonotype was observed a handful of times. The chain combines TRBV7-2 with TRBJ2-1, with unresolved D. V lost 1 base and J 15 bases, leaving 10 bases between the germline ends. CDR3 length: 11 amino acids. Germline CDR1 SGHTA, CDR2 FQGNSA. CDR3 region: CASSLGVVPFF. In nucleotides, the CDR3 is TGTGCCAGCAGCTTAGGGGTGGTACCGTTCTTC.

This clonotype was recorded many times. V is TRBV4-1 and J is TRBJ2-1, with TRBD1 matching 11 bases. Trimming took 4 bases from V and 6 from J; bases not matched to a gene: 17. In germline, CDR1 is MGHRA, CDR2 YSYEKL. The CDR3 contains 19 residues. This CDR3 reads CASSLPRTGGPRSGNEQFF. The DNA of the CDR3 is TGCGCCAGCAGCCTCCCTAGGACAGGGGGCCCACGCTCTGGCAATGAGCAGTTCTTC.

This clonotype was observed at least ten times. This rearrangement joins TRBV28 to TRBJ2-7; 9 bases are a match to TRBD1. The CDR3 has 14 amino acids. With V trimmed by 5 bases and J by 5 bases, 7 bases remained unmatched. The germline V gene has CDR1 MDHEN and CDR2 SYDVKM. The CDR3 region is CASSPYRGQNEQYF. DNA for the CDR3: TGTGCCAGCAGTCCATACAGGGGGCAAAACGAGCAGTACTTC.

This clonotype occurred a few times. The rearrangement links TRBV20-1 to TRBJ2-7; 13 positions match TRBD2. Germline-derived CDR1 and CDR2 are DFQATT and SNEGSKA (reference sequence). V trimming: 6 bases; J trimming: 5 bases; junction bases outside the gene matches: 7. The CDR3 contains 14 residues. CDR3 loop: CSAHTSGRANEQYF. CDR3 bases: TGCAGTGCACATACTAGCGGGAGGGCGAACGAGCAGTACTTC.

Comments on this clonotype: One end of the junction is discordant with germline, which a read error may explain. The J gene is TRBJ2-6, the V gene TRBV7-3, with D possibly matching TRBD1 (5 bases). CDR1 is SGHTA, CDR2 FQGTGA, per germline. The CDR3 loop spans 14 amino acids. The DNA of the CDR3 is TGTGCCAGCAGCTCTTCCTTTGGGGCCAACGTCCTGGCTTTC. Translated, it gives CASSSSFGANVLAF.

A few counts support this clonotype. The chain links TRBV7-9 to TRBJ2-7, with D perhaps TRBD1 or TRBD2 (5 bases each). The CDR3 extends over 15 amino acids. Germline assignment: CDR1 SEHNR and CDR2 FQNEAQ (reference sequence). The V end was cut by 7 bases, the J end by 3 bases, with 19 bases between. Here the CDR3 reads CASTPSGTAIYEQYF. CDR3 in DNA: TGTGCCAGCACCCCGTCGGGGACGGCTATCTACGAGCAGTACTTC.

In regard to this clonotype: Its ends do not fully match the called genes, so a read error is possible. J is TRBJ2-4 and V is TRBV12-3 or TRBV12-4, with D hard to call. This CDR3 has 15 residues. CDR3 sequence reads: CARSFKVLAKNIQYF. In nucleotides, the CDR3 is TGTGCCAGAAGTTTTAAGGTGTTAGCCAAAAACATTCAGTACTTC.

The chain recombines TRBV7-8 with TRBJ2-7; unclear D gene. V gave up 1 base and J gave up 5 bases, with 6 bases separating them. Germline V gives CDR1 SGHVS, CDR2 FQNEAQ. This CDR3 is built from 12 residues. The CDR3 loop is CASSLERNEQYF. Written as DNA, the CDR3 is TGTGCCAGCAGCTTAGAGCGTAACGAGCAGTACTTC.

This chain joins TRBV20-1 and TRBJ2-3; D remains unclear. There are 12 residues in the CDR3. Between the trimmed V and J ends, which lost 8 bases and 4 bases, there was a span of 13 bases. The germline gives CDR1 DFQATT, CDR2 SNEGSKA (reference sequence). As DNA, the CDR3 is TGCAGTTTTAGGGCGCAGCCAGATACGCAGTATTTT. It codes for CSFRAQPDTQYF.

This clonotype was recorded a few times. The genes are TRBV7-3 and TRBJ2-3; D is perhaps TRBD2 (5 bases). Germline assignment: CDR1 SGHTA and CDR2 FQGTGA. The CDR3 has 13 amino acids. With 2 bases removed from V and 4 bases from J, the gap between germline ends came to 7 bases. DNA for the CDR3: TGTGCCAGCAGCTTACTAGCTGCAGATACGCAGTATTTT. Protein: CASSLLAADTQYF.

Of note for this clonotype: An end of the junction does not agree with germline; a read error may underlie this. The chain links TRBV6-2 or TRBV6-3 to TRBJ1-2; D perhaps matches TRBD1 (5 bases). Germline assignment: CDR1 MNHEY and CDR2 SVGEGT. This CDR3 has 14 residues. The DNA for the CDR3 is TGTGACAGCACAACCGGACACACGAACTATGGCTACACCTTC. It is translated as CDSTTGHTNYGYTF.

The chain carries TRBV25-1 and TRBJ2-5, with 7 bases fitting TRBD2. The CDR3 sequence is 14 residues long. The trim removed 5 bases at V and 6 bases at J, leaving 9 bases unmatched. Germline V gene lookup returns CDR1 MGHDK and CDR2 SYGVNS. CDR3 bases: TGTGCCAGCAGTAGGGGAGGGCCTCAGCAGACCCAGTACTTC. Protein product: CASSRGGPQQTQYF. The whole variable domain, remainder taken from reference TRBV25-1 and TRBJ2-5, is EADIYQTPRYLVIGTGKKITLECSQTMGHDKMYWYQQDPGMELHLIHYSYGVNSTEKGDLSSESTVSRIRTEHFPLTLESARPSHTSQYLCASSRGGPQQTQYFGPGTRLLVL.

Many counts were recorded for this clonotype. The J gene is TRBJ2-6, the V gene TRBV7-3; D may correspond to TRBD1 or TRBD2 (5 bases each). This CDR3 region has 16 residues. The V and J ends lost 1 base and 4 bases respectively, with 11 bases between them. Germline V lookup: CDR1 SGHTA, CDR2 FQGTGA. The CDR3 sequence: CASSLKAGTGANVLTF. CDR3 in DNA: TGTGCCAGCAGCTTAAAGGCAGGGACCGGGGCCAACGTCCTGACTTTC.

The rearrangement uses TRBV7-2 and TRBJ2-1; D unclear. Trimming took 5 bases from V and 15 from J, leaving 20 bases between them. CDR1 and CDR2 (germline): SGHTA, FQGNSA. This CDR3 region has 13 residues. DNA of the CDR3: TGTGCCAGCAGCGTAACCCTACAATTAGAGTGGTTCTTC. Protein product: CASSVTLQLEWFF.

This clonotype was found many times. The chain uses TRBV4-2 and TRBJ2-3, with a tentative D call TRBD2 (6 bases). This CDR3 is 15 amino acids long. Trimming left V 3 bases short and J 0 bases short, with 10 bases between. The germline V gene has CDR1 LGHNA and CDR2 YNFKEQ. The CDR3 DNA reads TGTGCCAGCAGCCAGAGCGGGCAAAGCACAGATACGCAGTATTTT. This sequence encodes CASSQSGQSTDTQYF.